This entry features one T cell receptor (beta chain) sequence. The antigen remains undetermined. This sample was taken from a study of T cell responses to AZD1222 COVID-19 vaccine. Germline V gene data show CDR1 as KGHSH and CDR2 as LQKENI. J lost 5 bases, V lost 3 bases, and 12 bases had no gene match. The CDR3 is 16 residues long. The method was immunoSEQ multiplex PCR; TCRdb's version includes in-frame clones alone and lacks a portion of them. This table has 80,000 or so clones, 88% appearing once. Findings and caveats of the study: The study identified only a handful of AZD1222 recipients as seropositive at baseline.

V usage is TRBV18 and J usage is TRBJ1-1, with 7 bases matching TRBD1. This clonotype was obtained from an adult in good health. The specimen was peripheral blood, collected on day 0 of MenACWY control vaccination. As DNA, the CDR3 is TGTGCCAGCTCACCGAGGGACAGCGGACCCGGAACTGAAGCTTTCTTT. Amino acids: CASSPRDSGPGTEAFF.